The 7 T cell receptor beta chains reported below all come from one sample, sequenced in a study of cytomegalovirus exposure and HLA in healthy donors (dated by TCRdb to the late 2010s). Library prep was done by the immunoSEQ multiplex PCR assay. The clones in this table, taken by TCRdb from immuneACCESS, are in-frame only. Not every clone is retained; where verified, under half of the shortfall comes from an unresolved V gene, and the cause of the rest is unknown. The sample table records hundreds of thousands of clones; less than 90% of these occur just once. The top ten constitute about 6% of the sample. Material for sequencing was PBMCs. The origin of the receptors is a woman in her late teens or twenties in good health and CMV-seronegative.

This chain links TRBV6-6 with TRBJ2-2; D ambiguous. The CDR3 totals 15 residues. V was clipped by 1 base and J by 6 bases, with 12 bases between them. Germline CDR1 and CDR2: MNHNY and SVGAGI (reference sequence). CDR3 residues: CASSYLGSLPGELFF. The CDR3, as DNA: TGTGCCAGCAGTTACTTGGGCAGCCTCCCCGGGGAGCTGTTTTTT.

This sequence joins TRBV19 and TRBJ2-1; 9 positions agree with TRBD1. Germline trimming cut 4 bases from V and 7 bases from J; bases unmatched to any gene: 8. Germline CDR1 is LNHDA and CDR2 is SQIVND (reference sequence). The CDR3 has 15 residues. CDR3 in amino acids: CASSTPGTGSNEQFF. The CDR3 DNA sequence: TGTGCCAGTAGTACCCCTGGGACAGGGTCTAATGAGCAGTTCTTC.

The V gene is TRBV11-3, the J gene TRBJ2-7; 7 nucleotides agree with TRBD1. Germline values: CDR1 SGHNT, CDR2 YENEEA. The CDR3 contains 13 residues. Trimming took 5 bases from V and 6 from J; bases not matched to a gene: 7. CDR3 in amino acids: CASSPGTVGEQYF. DNA of the CDR3: TGTGCCAGCAGCCCCGGGACAGTCGGCGAGCAGTACTTC. The full variable domain, with the rest looked up from reference TRBV11-3 and TRBJ2-7, is EAGVVQSPRYKIIEKKQPVAFWCNPISGHNTLYWYLQNLGQGPELLIRYENEEAVDDSQLPKDRFSAERLKGVDSTLKIQPAELGDSAVYLCASSPGTVGEQYFGPGTRLTVT.

This clone was recorded only once. The chain is built from TRBV6-1 and TRBJ1-5; 11 nucleotides match TRBD1. With V trimmed by 7 bases and J by 6 bases, 5 bases remained unmatched. This CDR3 region has 14 residues. Germline V gene data show CDR1 as MNHNS and CDR2 as SASEGT. In DNA form, the CDR3 reads TGTGCCAGCACCAGGACAGGGGGCGGTCAGCCCCAGCATTTT. It yields the protein CASTRTGGGQPQHF.

This clone has ten or more counts. This sequence joins TRBV10-3 and TRBJ1-3; no clear D gene. Looked up from germline, CDR1 is ENHRY and CDR2 is SYGVKD. The CDR3 is 12 residues long. Trimming removed 10 bases at V and 4 bases at J, with 11 bases between. The CDR3 nucleotides are TGTGCCAGTAGAGAGTTCGGAAACACCATATATTTT. This translates into CASREFGNTIYF.

The V gene is TRBV2, the J gene TRBJ2-7; D possibly corresponds to TRBD2 (5 bases). Trimming removed 8 bases at V and 2 bases at J, with 16 bases between. Germline loops: CDR1 SNHLY, CDR2 FYNNEI. This CDR3 contains 14 residues. The chain's CDR3 is CASRMVAGTYEQYF. The CDR3 DNA reads as TGTGCCAGCCGAATGGTAGCCGGGACCTACGAGCAGTACTTC. Full variable domain (outside the CDR3, taken from reference TRBV2 and TRBJ2-7): EPEVTQTPSHQVTQMGQEVILRCVPISNHLYFYWYRQILGQKVEFLVSFYNNEISEKSEIFDDQFSVERPDGSNFTLKIRSTKLEDSAMYFCASRMVAGTYEQYFGPGTRLTVT.

This chain joins TRBV7-3 and TRBJ2-5; D unresolved. CDR1 SGHTA and CDR2 FQGTGA come from the germline V gene. The CDR3 runs 17 residues. With 4 bases removed from V and 1 base from J, the gap between germline ends came to 19 bases. Here the CDR3 DNA reads TGTGCCAGCAGCTCAGGACCCCGGAGCAGGACCCAAGAGACCCAGTACTTC. It encodes CASSSGPRSRTQETQYF.